The source of this T cell receptor beta chain is a study of CXCR3-negative and CXCR3-positive naive CD8 T cells. Whole-study findings and limits: TRB CDR3 hydrophobicity was greater in CXCR3-positive naive cells than in CXCR3-negative naive cells.

Germline V gene data show CDR1 as LNHDA and CDR2 as SQIVND (reference sequence). This CDR3 is built from 13 residues. All TRB cDNA libraries came from 5' RACE performed with UMI labels. Reprocessing the 5' RACE reads, TCRdb reports a single entry for every CDR3 protein and omits DNA. The sample has around 84,000 distinct CDR3 sequences; the top ten hold 0.8% to 0.85%. On this clonotype: No antigen is known for it.

The chain carries TRBV19 and TRBJ2-3; TCRdb designates TRBD1, a call that cannot be tested without DNA. Sequencing was done on a sample of naive CXCR3+ CD8+ T cells from blood. Subset described: CD45RO-CCR7+CD27+CD95- naive CD8+ T cells expressing CXCR3 (TNR3+). The source is a human donor in good health. Some clones in this sample may be carry-over from other donors' samples. CDR3 region: CASSIVDRDTKYF.